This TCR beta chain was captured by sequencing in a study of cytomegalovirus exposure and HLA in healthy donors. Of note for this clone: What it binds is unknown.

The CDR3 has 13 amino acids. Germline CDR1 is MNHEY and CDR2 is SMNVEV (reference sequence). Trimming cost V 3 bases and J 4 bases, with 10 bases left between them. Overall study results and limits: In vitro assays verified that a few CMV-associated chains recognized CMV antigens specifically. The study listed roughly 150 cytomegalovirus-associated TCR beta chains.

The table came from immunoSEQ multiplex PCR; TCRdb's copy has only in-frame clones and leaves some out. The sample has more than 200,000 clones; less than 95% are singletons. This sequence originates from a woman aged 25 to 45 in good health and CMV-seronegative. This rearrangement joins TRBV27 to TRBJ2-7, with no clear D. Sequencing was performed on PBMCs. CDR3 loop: CASSFVGQYEQYF. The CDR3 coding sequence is TGTGCCAGCAGTTTCGTGGGTCAATACGAGCAGTACTTC.